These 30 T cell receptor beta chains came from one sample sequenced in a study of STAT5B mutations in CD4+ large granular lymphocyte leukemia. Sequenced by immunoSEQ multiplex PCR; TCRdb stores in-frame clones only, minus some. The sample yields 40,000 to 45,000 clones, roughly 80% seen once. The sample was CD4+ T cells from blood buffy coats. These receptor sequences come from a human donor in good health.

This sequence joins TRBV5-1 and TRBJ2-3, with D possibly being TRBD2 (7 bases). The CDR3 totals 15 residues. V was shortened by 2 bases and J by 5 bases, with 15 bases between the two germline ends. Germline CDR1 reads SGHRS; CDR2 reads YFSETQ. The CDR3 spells CASSFRGGGGDTQYF. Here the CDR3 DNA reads TGCGCCAGCAGCTTTCGCGGGGGCGGGGGAGATACGCAGTATTTT.

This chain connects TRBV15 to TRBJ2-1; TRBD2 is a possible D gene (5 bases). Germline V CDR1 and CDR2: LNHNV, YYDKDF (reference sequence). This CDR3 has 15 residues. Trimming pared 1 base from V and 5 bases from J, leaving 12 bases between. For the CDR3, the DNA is TGTGCCACCAGCAGAGTTTGGGGAGCTAACAATGAGCAGTTCTTC. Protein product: CATSRVWGANNEQFF.

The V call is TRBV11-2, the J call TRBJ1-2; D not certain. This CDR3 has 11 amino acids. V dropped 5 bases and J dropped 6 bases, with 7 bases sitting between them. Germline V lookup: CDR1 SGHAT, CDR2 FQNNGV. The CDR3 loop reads CASSPLDGYTF. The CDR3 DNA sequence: TGTGCCAGCAGCCCACTGGATGGCTACACCTTC.

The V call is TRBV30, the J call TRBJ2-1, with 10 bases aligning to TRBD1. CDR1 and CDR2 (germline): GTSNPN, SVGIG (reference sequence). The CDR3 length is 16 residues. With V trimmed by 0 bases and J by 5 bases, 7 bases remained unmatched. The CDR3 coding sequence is TGTGCCTGGAGTGTACGGGGGACAGGGGTCAACAATGAGCAGTTCTTC. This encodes CAWSVRGTGVNNEQFF.

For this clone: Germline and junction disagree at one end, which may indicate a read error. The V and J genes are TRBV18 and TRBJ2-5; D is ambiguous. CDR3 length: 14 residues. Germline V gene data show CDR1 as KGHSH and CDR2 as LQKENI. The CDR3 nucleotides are TGTGCCGGCTCACCGTTTCAAGTACAAGAGACCCAGTACTTC. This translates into CAGSPFQVQETQYF.

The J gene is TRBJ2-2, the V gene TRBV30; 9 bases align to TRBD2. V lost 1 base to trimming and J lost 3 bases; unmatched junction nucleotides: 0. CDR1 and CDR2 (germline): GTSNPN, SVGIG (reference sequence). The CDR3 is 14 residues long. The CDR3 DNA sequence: TGTGCCTGGAGTGGCGGGAGGGACACCGGGGAGCTGTTTTTT. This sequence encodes CAWSGGRDTGELFF.

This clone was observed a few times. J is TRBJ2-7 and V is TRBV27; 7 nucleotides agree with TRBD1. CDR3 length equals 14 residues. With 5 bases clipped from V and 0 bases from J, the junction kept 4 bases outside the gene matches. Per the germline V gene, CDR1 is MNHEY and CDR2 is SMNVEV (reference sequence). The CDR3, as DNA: TGTGCCAGCAGTACTGGGACAGACTCCTACGAGCAGTACTTC. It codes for CASSTGTDSYEQYF.

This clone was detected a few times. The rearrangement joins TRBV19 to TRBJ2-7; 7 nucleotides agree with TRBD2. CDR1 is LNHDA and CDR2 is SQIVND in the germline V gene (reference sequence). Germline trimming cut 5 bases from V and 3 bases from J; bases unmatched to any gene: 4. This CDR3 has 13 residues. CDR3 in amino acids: CASSSAGIYEQYF. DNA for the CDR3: TGTGCCAGTAGTTCAGCGGGAATCTACGAGCAGTACTTC.

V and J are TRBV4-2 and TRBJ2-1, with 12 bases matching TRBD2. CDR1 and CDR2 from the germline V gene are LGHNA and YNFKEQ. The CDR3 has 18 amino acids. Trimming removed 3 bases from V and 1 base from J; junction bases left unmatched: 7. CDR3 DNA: TGTGCCAGCAGCCAGGACCTAGCGGGGGGGCCTTCCTACAATGAGCAGTTCTTC. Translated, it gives CASSQDLAGGPSYNEQFF.

The DNA of the CDR3 is TGTGCCAGCAGCGTCAGGGGTATCCAAGAGACCCAGTACTTC. This gives the protein CASSVRGIQETQYF. The chain links TRBV7-2 to TRBJ2-5; a weak D match, TRBD1 (6 bases). The CDR3 length is 14 residues. Germline values: CDR1 SGHTA, CDR2 FQGNSA. Trimming took off 5 bases at V and 1 base at J, with 11 bases between the two ends.

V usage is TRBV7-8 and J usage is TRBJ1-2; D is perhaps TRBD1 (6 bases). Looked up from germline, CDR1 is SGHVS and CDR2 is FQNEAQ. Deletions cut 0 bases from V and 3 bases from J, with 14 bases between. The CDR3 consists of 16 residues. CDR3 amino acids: CASSLAGGGGDYGYTF. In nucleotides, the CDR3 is TGTGCCAGCAGCTTAGCAGGAGGGGGGGGAGACTATGGCTACACCTTC.

This chain's CDR3 is CASSPTGQGGKNIQYF. CDR3 DNA: TGCGCCAGCAGCCCAACGGGACAGGGCGGAAAAAACATTCAGTACTTC. The rearrangement uses TRBV5-1 and TRBJ2-4; TRBD1 agrees at 9 bases. Germline V gene lookup returns CDR1 SGHRS and CDR2 YFSETQ. V lost 4 bases, J lost 4 bases, and 9 bases stayed unmatched. The CDR3 contains 16 residues.

CDR3 amino acids: CASSLANTGELFF. In DNA, the CDR3 is TGCGCCAGCAGCTTGGCCAACACCGGGGAGCTGTTTTTT. The V and J genes are TRBV5-1 and TRBJ2-2; the D is unclear. Germline V CDR1 and CDR2: SGHRS, YFSETQ. V lost 0 bases and J 2 bases, leaving 2 bases between the germline ends. CDR3 length equals 13 residues.

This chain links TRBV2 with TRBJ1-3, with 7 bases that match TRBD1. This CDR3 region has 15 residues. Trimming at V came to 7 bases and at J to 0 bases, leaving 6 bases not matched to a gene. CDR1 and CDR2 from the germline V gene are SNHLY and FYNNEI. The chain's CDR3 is CASMGQPYSGNTIYF. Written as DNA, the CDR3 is TGTGCCAGCATGGGACAGCCCTACTCTGGAAACACCATATATTTT.

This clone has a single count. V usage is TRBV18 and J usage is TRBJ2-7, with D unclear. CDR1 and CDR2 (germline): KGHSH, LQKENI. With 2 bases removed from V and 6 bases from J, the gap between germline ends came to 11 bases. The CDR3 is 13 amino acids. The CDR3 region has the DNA TGTGCCAGCTCACCAGGAATCAGCCGCGAGCAGTACTTC. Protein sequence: CASSPGISREQYF.

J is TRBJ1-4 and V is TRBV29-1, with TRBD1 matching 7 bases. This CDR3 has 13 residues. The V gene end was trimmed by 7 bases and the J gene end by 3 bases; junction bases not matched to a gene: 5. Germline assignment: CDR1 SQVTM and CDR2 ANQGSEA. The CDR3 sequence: CSARQGPNEKLFF. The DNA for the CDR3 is TGCAGCGCCCGACAGGGACCTAATGAAAAACTGTTTTTT.

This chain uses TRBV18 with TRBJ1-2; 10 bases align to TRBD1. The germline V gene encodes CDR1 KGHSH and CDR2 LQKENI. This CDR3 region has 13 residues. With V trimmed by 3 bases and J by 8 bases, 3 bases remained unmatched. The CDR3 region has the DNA TGTGCCAGCTCACCTGGGACAGGGGTAGGCTACACCTTC. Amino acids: CASSPGTGVGYTF.

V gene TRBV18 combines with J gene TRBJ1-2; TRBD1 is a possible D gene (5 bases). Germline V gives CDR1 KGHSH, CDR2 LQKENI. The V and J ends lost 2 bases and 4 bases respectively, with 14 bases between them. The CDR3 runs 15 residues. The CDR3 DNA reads TGTGCCAGCTCACCAGGCGGGGGTCCTGGCTATGGCTACACCTTC. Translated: CASSPGGGPGYGYTF.

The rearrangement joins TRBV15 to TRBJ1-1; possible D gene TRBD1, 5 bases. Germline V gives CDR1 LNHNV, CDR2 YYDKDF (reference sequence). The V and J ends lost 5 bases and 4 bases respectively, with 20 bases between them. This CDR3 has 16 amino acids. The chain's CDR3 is CATSSSRGLLTTEAFF. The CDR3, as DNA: TGTGCCACCAGCTCCTCAAGGGGTCTCCTCACCACTGAAGCTTTCTTT.

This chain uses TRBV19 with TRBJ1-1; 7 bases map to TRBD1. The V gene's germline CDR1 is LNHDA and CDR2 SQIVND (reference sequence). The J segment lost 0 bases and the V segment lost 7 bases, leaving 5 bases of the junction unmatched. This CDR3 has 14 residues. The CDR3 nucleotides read TGTGCCAGTACCACGGACAGGATGAACACTGAAGCTTTCTTT. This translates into CASTTDRMNTEAFF.

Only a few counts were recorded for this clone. The CDR3: CASSSTAGEGNAGELFF. As DNA, the CDR3 is TGTGCCAGTAGTAGCACGGCGGGAGAGGGAAACGCCGGGGAGCTGTTTTTT. The chain couples TRBV25-1 to TRBJ2-2, with 7 bases matching TRBD2. The CDR3 length is 17 residues. The J segment lost 6 bases and the V segment lost 9 bases, leaving 19 bases of the junction unmatched. Germline V gives CDR1 MGHDK, CDR2 SYGVNS. The complete variable domain, with remaining parts taken from reference TRBV25-1 and TRBJ2-2, reads EADIYQTPRYLVIGTGKKITLECSQTMGHDKMYWYQQDPGMELHLIHYSYGVNSTEKGDLSSESTVSRIRTEHFPLTLESARPSHTSQYLCASSSTAGEGNAGELFFGEGSRLTVL.

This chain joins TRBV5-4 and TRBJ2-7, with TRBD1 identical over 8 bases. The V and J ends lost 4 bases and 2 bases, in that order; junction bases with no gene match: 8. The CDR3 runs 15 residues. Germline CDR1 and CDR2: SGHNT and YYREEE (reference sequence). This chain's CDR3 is CASSPETGATYEQYF. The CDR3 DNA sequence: TGTGCCAGCAGCCCCGAGACAGGGGCGACCTACGAGCAGTACTTC.

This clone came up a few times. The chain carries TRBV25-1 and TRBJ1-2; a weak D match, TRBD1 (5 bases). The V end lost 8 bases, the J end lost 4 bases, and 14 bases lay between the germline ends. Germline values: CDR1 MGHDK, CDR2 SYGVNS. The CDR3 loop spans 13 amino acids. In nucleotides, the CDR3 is TGTGCCAGCGGGGACTCACTCGGCTATGGCTACACCTTC. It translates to CASGDSLGYGYTF.

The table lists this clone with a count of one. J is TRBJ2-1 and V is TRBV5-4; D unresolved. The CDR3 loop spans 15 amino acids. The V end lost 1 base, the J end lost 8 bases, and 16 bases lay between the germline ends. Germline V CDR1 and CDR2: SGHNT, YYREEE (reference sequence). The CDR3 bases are TGTGCCAGCAGCTTGAACTCTTGGATGGGCGATGAGCAGTTCTTC. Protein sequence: CASSLNSWMGDEQFF.

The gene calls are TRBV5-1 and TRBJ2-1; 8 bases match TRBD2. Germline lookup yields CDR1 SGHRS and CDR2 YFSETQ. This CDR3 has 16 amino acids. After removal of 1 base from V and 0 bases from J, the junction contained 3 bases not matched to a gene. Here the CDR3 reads CASSLNSGASYNEQFF. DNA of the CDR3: TGCGCCAGCAGCTTGAATAGCGGGGCCTCCTACAATGAGCAGTTCTTC.

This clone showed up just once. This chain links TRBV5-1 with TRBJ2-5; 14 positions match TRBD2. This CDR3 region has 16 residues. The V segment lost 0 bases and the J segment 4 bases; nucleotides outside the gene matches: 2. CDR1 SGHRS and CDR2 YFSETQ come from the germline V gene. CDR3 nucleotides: TGCGCCAGCAGCTTGGGGACTAGCGGGGGGCTAGAGACCCAGTACTTC. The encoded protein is CASSLGTSGGLETQYF. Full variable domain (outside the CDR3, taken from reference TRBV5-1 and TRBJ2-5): KAGVTQTPRYLIKTRGQQVTLSCSPISGHRSVSWYQQTPGQGLQFLFEYFSETQRNKGNFPGRFSGRQFSNSRSEMNVSTLELGDSALYLCASSLGTSGGLETQYFGPGTRLLVL.

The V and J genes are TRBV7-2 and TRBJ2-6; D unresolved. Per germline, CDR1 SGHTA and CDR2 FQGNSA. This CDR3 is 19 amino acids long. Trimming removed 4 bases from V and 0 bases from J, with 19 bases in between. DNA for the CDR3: TGTGCCAGCAGCTCCCCAACCCGCGGATATACCTCTGGGGCCAACGTCCTGACTTTC. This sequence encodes CASSSPTRGYTSGANVLTF.

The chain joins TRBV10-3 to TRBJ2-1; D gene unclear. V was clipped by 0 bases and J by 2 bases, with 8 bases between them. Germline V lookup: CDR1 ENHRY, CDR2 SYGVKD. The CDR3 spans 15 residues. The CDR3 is CAISESVVPYNEQFF. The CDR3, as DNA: TGTGCCATCAGTGAGTCGGTGGTCCCCTACAATGAGCAGTTCTTC.

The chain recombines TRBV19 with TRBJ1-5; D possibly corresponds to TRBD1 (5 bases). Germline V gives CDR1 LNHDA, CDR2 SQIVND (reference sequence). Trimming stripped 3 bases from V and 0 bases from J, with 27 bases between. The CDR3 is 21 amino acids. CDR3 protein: CASSILPGWDSKSYSNQPQHF. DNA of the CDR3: TGTGCCAGTAGTATTCTTCCAGGGTGGGACTCAAAGTCCTATAGCAATCAGCCCCAGCATTTT.

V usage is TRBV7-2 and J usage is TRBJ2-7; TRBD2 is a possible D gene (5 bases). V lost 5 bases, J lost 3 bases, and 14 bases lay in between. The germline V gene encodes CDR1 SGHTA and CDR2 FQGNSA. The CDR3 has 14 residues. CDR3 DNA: TGTGCCAGCAGCGCCCGGGCCGGGGTCTACGAGCAGTACTTC. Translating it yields CASSARAGVYEQYF. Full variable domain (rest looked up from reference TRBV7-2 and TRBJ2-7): GAGVSQSPSNKVTEKGKDVELRCDPISGHTALYWYRQSLGQGLEFLIYFQGNSAPDKSGLPSDRFSAERTGGSVSTLTIQRTQQEDSAVYLCASSARAGVYEQYFGPGTRLTVT.